These T cell receptor beta chains were read from a single sample in a study of T cell repertoires in cytomegalovirus infection. For these receptors, no antigen is known. TCRdb fed the reads into MiXCR, producing one record per CDR3 protein. The table lists 570,000 or so distinct CDR3 sequences, roughly 43% of them singletons. Sequenced material: cultured PBMCs, taken from culture after CMV antigen stimulation. These receptors all come from a human donor in good health (CMV status not recorded). Some clones in this sample may be carry-over from other donors' samples. The CDR3 runs from the conserved cysteine through the conserved F or W. The D gene is left open where the match is weak. Expanded clones get a size class; other rows say once, few or many, or leave the size out.

V gene	clone size	D gene	J gene	CDR3 protein	CDR3 DNA
TRBV5-5	-	TRBD1	TRBJ1-1	CASSTGTVSPKAFF	TGTGCCAGCAGCACCGGGACAGTTTCCCCAAAGGCTTTCTTT
TRBV18	-	-	TRBJ2-3	CASSLIASADTQYF	TGTGCCAGCTCACTAATCGCGTCGGCAGATACGCAGTATTTT
TRBV15	-	-	TRBJ1-5	CATSTGGRGQPQHF	TGTGCCACCAGCACCGGTGGCCGAGGTCAGCCCCAGCATTTT
TRBV6-6	few	-	TRBJ2-3	CASSSGRARTDTQYF	TGTGCCAGCAGCTCGGGGCGCGCCCGCACAGATACGCAGTATTTT
TRBV7-6	few	-	TRBJ2-3	CASSRGGADTQYF	TGTGCCAGCAGCCGCGGGGGCGCAGATACGCAGTATTTT
TRBV12-3/TRBV12-4	few	-	TRBJ1-1	CASTPRVGWAFF	TGTGCCAGCACCCCTCGGGTCGGTTGGGCTTTCTTT
TRBV20-1	-	-	TRBJ2-1	CSATHTGSRTYNEQFF	TGCAGTGCTACACACACCGGTAGTAGGACCTACAATGAGCAGTTCTTC
TRBV12-3/TRBV12-4	few	-	TRBJ1-1	CASTSWGADREAFF	TGTGCCAGCACCTCCTGGGGGGCTGATCGTGAAGCTTTCTTT
TRBV20-1	-	-	TRBJ2-7	CSAAGAGGHEQYF	TGCAGTGCTGCCGGGGCCGGCGGCCACGAGCAGTACTTC
TRBV7-2	few	-	TRBJ1-5	CASSLGPGNNQPQHF	TGTGCCAGCAGCTTAGGACCGGGAAACAATCAGCCCCAGCATTTT
TRBV19	-	TRBD2	TRBJ2-5	CATAASGEETQYF	TGTGCCACCGCTGCTAGCGGGGAAGAGACCCAGTACTTC
TRBV7-9	few	-	TRBJ1-5	CASSQGGGRGQPQHF	TGTGCCAGCAGCCAAGGGGGAGGGCGAGGTCAGCCCCAGCATTTT
TRBV7-2	-	-	TRBJ2-1	CASSQGWGYNEQFF	TGTGCCAGCAGCCAGGGGTGGGGCTACAATGAGCAGTTCTTC
TRBV5-1	few	-	TRBJ1-4	CASSSRDNEKLFF	TGCGCCAGCAGCTCCCGGGACAATGAAAAACTGTTTTTT
TRBV7-2	-	-	TRBJ1-6	CASSRANSPLHF	TGTGCCAGCAGCCGGGCCAATTCACCCCTCCACTTT
TRBV6-2/TRBV6-3	-	-	TRBJ2-1	CASSYNGGDNEQFF	TGTGCCAGCAGTTATAACGGCGGAGACAATGAGCAGTTCTTC
TRBV15	-	-	TRBJ2-4	CATSRGNLPSVTKNIQYF	TGTGCCACCAGCAGGGGGAATTTACCTTCGGTTACCAAAAACATTCAGTACTTC
TRBV10-3	-	TRBD1	TRBJ1-1	CAISESRQGMNTEAFF	TGTGCCATCAGTGAGTCCAGACAGGGAATGAACACTGAAGCTTTCTTT
TRBV7-1	-	-	TRBJ2-1	CAHSFGDNEQFF	TGTGCCCACTCGTTCGGGGACAATGAGCAGTTCTTC
TRBV7-4	once	TRBD2	TRBJ2-5	CASSFGTSGLETQYF	TGTGCCAGCAGCTTCGGGACTAGCGGGTTGGAGACCCAGTACTTC
TRBV6-6	-	-	TRBJ1-1	CASSFPDNHMNTEAFF	TGTGCCAGCAGTTTCCCCGACAACCACATGAACACTGAAGCTTTCTTT
TRBV28	-	-	TRBJ1-1	CASSFVGNTEAFF	TGTGCCAGCAGTTTCGTCGGGAACACTGAAGCTTTCTTT
TRBV6-2/TRBV6-3	-	-	TRBJ2-1	CASEGARNEQFF	TGTGCCAGCGAAGGGGCCCGTAATGAGCAGTTCTTC
TRBV5-1	-	-	TRBJ1-2	CASSLDWGSDGYTF	TGCGCCAGCAGCTTGGATTGGGGTTCGGATGGCTACACCTTC
TRBV12-3/TRBV12-4	-	-	TRBJ2-7	CASSKTRGLDEQYF	TGTGCCAGCAGTAAAACGCGGGGATTGGACGAGCAGTACTTC
TRBV27	-	TRBD1	TRBJ2-2	CASRQGATGELFF	TGTGCCAGTCGACAGGGGGCTACCGGGGAGCTGTTTTTT
TRBV2	-	-	TRBJ2-7	CASILTSEQYF	TGTGCCAGCATTCTGACCTCCGAGCAGTACTTC
TRBV29-1	-	-	TRBJ1-2	CSVVGSGGSSYGYTF	TGCAGCGTTGTCGGGTCGGGAGGCTCGAGTTATGGCTACACCTTC
TRBV11-2	-	-	TRBJ2-1	CASSRGSGEQFF	TGTGCCAGCAGTAGGGGGTCTGGTGAGCAGTTCTTC
TRBV3-1	few	-	TRBJ2-7	CASSQGLQSEQYF	TGTGCCAGCAGCCAAGGGCTCCAGAGCGAGCAGTACTTC
TRBV12-3/TRBV12-4	-	TRBD1	TRBJ1-1	CASSKGTVNTEAFF	TGTGCCAGCAGTAAAGGGACAGTGAACACTGAAGCTTTCTTT
TRBV10-2	-	-	TRBJ2-7	CASGLVREADEQYF	TGCGCCAGCGGCCTTGTTAGGGAAGCCGACGAGCAGTACTTC
TRBV7-2	-	TRBD1	TRBJ1-5	CASSVDRGRDQPQHF	TGTGCCAGCAGCGTTGACAGGGGACGGGATCAGCCCCAGCATTTT
TRBV3-1	-	-	TRBJ1-4	CASSQDLANEKLFF	TGTGCCAGCAGCCAAGATCTGGCTAATGAAAAACTGTTTTTT
TRBV12-3/TRBV12-4	few	-	TRBJ2-1	CASSTDRYEQFF	TGTGCCAGCAGCACGGACCGCTATGAGCAGTTCTTC
TRBV19	-	-	TRBJ1-6	CASTGGVGQISSPLHF	TGTGCCAGTACGGGTGGAGTAGGACAAATCAGTTCACCCCTCCACTTT
TRBV10-3	-	-	TRBJ2-3	CAISTSAYGGTDTQYF	TGTGCCATCAGTACCTCCGCGTATGGGGGCACAGATACGCAGTATTTT